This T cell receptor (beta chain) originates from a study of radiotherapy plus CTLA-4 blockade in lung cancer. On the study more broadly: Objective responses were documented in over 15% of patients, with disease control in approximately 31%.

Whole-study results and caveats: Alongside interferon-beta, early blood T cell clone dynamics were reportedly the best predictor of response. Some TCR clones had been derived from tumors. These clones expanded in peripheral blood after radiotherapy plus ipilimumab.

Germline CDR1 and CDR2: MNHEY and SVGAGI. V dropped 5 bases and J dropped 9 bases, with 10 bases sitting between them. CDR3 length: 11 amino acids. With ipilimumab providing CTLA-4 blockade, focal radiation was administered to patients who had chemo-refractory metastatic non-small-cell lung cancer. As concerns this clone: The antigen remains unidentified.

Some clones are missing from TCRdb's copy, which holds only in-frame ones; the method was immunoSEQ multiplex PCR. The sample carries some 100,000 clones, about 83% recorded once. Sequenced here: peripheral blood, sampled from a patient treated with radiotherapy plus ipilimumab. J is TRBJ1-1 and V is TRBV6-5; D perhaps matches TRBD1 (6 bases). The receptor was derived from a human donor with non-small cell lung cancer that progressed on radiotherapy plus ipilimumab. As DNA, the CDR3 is TGTGCCAGCAGTACACAGGGAAAAGCTTTCTTT. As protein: CASSTQGKAFF.